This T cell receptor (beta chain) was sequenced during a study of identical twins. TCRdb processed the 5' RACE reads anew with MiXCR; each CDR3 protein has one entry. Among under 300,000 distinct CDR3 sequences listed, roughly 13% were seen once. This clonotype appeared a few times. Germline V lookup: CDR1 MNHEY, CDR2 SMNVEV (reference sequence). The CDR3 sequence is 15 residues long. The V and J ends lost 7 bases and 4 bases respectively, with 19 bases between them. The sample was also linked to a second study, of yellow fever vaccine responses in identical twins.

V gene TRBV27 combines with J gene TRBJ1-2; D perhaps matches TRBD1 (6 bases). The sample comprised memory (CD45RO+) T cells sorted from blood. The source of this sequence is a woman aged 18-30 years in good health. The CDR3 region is CASTPLKGVGYGYTF. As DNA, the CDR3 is TGTGCCAGCACTCCCCTCAAGGGGGTCGGCTATGGCTACACCTTC.